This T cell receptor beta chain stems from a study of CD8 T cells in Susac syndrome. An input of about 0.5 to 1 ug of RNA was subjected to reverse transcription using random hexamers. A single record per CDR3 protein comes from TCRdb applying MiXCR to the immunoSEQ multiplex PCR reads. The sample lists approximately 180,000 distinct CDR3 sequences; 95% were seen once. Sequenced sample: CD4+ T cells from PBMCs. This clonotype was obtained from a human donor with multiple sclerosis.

This chain's CDR3 is CSAGGVSSYEQYF. CDR3 bases: TGCAGCGCAGGGGGGGTCTCTTCCTACGAGCAGTACTTC. The chain combines TRBV20-1 with TRBJ2-7; D possibly matches TRBD1 or TRBD2 (7 bases each). This CDR3 region has 13 residues. CDR1 is DFQATT, CDR2 SNEGSKA, per germline (reference sequence).